The clone carrying this TCR beta chain is a singleton in its sample. The data were obtained in a study of blood T cell repertoires in COVID-19. V was pared by 5 bases and J by 0 bases, with 12 bases of the junction left unmatched. Germline V gives CDR1 MNHEY, CDR2 SVGEGT. CDR3 size: 17 residues. Produced via immunoSEQ multiplex PCR; TCRdb's table is partial and in-frame only. The data show some 62,000 clones, with roughly nine tenths seen just once and about 20% held by the top ten. The source material was peripheral blood. The TCR originated in a woman aged 55-75 years with COVID-19, enrolled during active disease. The chain recombines TRBV6-2 or TRBV6-3 with TRBJ2-7; the match to TRBD2 covers 8 bases. The CDR3 sequence: CASSRVLSGDVSYEQYF. The CDR3 DNA is TGTGCCAGCAGTCGTGTCCTTAGCGGGGACGTCTCCTACGAGCAGTACTTC.